One and the same sample provided the 18 T cell receptor beta chains below, sequenced in a study of beta chain features in type 1 diabetes. Findings and caveats of the study: Moderately but significantly shorter TCRB CDR3s were found in Type 1 diabetes patients in all four CD4+ subsets.

cDNA synthesis used the whole RNA isolate, giving expressed TCRB sequences. TCRdb's copy holds only in-frame clones and misses some; the assay was immunoSEQ multiplex PCR. The repertoire holds 500,000 to 850,000 clones, with around 15% as singletons. No antigens are known for them. The sample comprised naive CD4+ T cells from blood. The receptors come from a man in his late teens or twenties with type 1 diabetes.

This clone has a handful of counts. The chain carries TRBV6-6 and TRBJ2-7, with D perhaps TRBD2 (6 bases). V was cut by 6 bases and J by 5 bases, with 14 bases left in between. The CDR3 has 13 amino acids. Germline-derived CDR1 and CDR2 are MNHNY and SVGAGI (reference sequence). DNA of the CDR3: TGTGCCAGCAGGAGATTCAGGGAGGACGAGCAGTACTTC. Encoded protein: CASRRFREDEQYF.

This clone was detected a few times. The chain combines TRBV4-3 with TRBJ2-1, with D tentatively TRBD2 (5 bases). This CDR3 region has 16 residues. Trimming removed 1 base at V and 5 bases at J, with 15 bases between. Germline V gene lookup returns CDR1 LGHNA and CDR2 YSLEER. The CDR3 DNA reads TGCGCCAGCAGCCAAGGGGAGAAAGGGTGGGACAATGAGCAGTTCTTC. It specifies CASSQGEKGWDNEQFF.

This sequence joins TRBV9 and TRBJ1-2; D remains unclear. V was shortened by 4 bases and J by 0 bases, with 19 bases between the two germline ends. Germline CDR1 and CDR2: SGDLS and YYNGEE. This CDR3 comprises 17 residues. The CDR3 spells CASSPPQPLSSNYGYTF. The DNA for the CDR3 is TGTGCCAGCAGCCCCCCACAGCCACTATCGTCTAACTATGGCTACACCTTC.

This clone was seen repeatedly, ten times or more. V and J are TRBV28 and TRBJ2-1; D is tentatively TRBD1 or TRBD2 (6 bases each). V lost 6 bases and J lost 6, with 12 bases in between. The CDR3 spans 13 residues. CDR1 and CDR2 (germline): MDHEN, SYDVKM. This chain's CDR3 is CASRAGQLNEQFF. As DNA, the CDR3 is TGTGCCAGCAGGGCGGGACAACTCAATGAGCAGTTCTTC.

V gene TRBV30 combines with J gene TRBJ1-1, with TRBD1 matching 9 bases. CDR3 length: 15 amino acids. The junction had 10 bases not matched to a gene; V was cut back by 3 bases and J by 5 bases. In germline, CDR1 is GTSNPN, CDR2 SVGIG (reference sequence). The CDR3 DNA is TGTGCCTGGAGAACAGGGGGCGGAGGAGGGACTGAAGCTTTCTTT. This encodes CAWRTGGGGGTEAFF.

This clone was counted only a few times. J is TRBJ2-5 and V is TRBV7-9, with D maybe TRBD1 (6 bases). V lost 2 bases and J 10 bases, leaving 11 bases between the germline ends. The CDR3 contains 12 residues. The germline gives CDR1 SEHNR, CDR2 FQNEAQ (reference sequence). CDR3 sequence (DNA): TGTGCCAGCAGCTTAAGCAGGGGTGACCAGTACTTC. It encodes CASSLSRGDQYF.

This clone showed up just a few times. The V gene is TRBV28, the J gene TRBJ2-5, with a tentative D call TRBD2 (5 bases). Germline V gene data show CDR1 as MDHEN and CDR2 as SYDVKM. The CDR3 has 14 amino acids. The V end lost 6 bases, the J end lost 5 bases, and 16 bases lay between the germline ends. The CDR3 DNA reads as TGTGCCAGCAGCCCCTCGGCGGGTGGGGAGACCCAGTACTTC. Translating gives CASSPSAGGETQYF. Full variable domain (rest looked up from reference TRBV28 and TRBJ2-5): DVKVTQSSRYLVKRTGEKVFLECVQDMDHENMFWYRQDPGLGLRLIYFSYDVKMKEKGDIPEGYSVSREKKERFSLILESASTNQTSMYLCASSPSAGGETQYFGPGTRLLVL.

This rearrangement joins TRBV6-5 to TRBJ2-7; possibly TRBD2 for D (6 bases). The germline CDR1 and CDR2 sequences are MNHEY and SVGAGI. The CDR3 is 14 amino acids. Trimming took off 8 bases at V and 6 bases at J, with 20 bases between the two ends. The CDR3 DNA reads as TGTGCCAGCTGGGAAATAGGCGGGAAAGGCGAGCAGTACTTC. Translation gives CASWEIGGKGEQYF.

This clone appeared a single time. The V and J genes are TRBV5-4 and TRBJ1-6; D is unresolved. Germline assignment: CDR1 SGHNT and CDR2 YYREEE (reference sequence). The CDR3 has 17 amino acids. Trimming left V 3 bases short and J 2 bases short, with 15 bases between. CDR3 in DNA: TGTGCCAGCAGCTCAGTAAAGAACACCGCCTATAATTCACCCCTCCACTTT. This encodes CASSSVKNTAYNSPLHF.

In its sample, this clone was seen a few times. This chain connects TRBV30 to TRBJ1-4, with D unresolved. CDR3 length: 15 amino acids. The germline V gene has CDR1 GTSNPN and CDR2 SVGIG (reference sequence). The V gene lost 1 base and the J gene lost 11 bases, with 20 bases spanning the gap. The CDR3 DNA follows: TGTGCCTGGAGTGCCCCCGGGCCTCTAAGGAAGAAACTGTTTTTT. This translates into CAWSAPGPLRKKLFF.

The chain links TRBV4-1 to TRBJ2-7; TRBD1 matches at 9 bases. The J segment lost 2 bases and the V segment lost 1 base, leaving 3 bases of the junction unmatched. This CDR3 comprises 15 residues. Germline V gene lookup returns CDR1 MGHRA and CDR2 YSYEKL. The CDR3 is CASSQGQGVTYEQYF. Here the CDR3 DNA reads TGCGCCAGCAGCCAAGGACAGGGGGTAACCTACGAGCAGTACTTC.

Only a few counts were recorded for this clone. V is TRBV7-9 and J is TRBJ2-7, with 9 bases that match TRBD2. The CDR3 consists of 15 residues. Germline lookup yields CDR1 SEHNR and CDR2 FQNEAQ (reference sequence). V lost 4 bases and J lost 6; bases outside the gene matches: 10. For the CDR3, the DNA is TGTGCCAGCAGCTATAGCGGGAGCTATTCAGGCGAGCAGTACTTC. Its protein is CASSYSGSYSGEQYF. Full variable domain (missing parts from reference TRBV7-9 and TRBJ2-7): DTGVSQNPRHKITKRGQNVTFRCDPISEHNRLYWYRQTLGQGPEFLTYFQNEAQLEKSRLLSDRFSAERPKGSFSTLEIQRTEQGDSAMYLCASSYSGSYSGEQYFGPGTRLTVT.

The rearrangement joins TRBV20-1 to TRBJ1-2; the D is unclear. V was pared by 6 bases and J by 7 bases, with 12 bases between. CDR1 is DFQATT, CDR2 SNEGSKA, per germline (reference sequence). This CDR3 spans 11 amino acids. CDR3 amino acids: CSAPGLGGYTF. DNA of the CDR3: TGCAGTGCCCCCGGGCTGGGTGGCTACACCTTC.

J is TRBJ2-3 and V is TRBV29-1; D may be TRBD1 (6 bases). Germline V gene sequence: CDR1 SQVTM, CDR2 ANQGSEA. The CDR3 is made up of 13 amino acids. With 4 bases removed from V and 3 bases from J, the gap between germline ends came to 11 bases. CDR3 DNA: TGCAGCGTTGCCGCTACAGGGACAGATACGCAGTATTTT. Its translation is CSVAATGTDTQYF.

V usage is TRBV27 and J usage is TRBJ1-4; perhaps TRBD1 as D (5 bases). Germline V gene lookup returns CDR1 MNHEY and CDR2 SMNVEV (reference sequence). Trimming cost V 2 bases and J 6 bases, with 7 bases left between them. The CDR3 totals 13 residues. The CDR3 loop reads CASSLQGDEKLFF. CDR3 nucleotide sequence: TGTGCCAGCAGTTTACAGGGTGATGAAAAACTGTTTTTT. Drawing the rest from reference TRBV27 and TRBJ1-4, the complete variable domain is EAQVTQNPRYLITVTGKKLTVTCSQNMNHEYMSWYRQDPGLGLRQIYYSMNVEVTDKGDVPEGYKVSRKEKRNFPLILESPSPNQTSLYFCASSLQGDEKLFFGSGTQLSVL.

This clone was recorded a few times. The chain has TRBV2 and TRBJ2-3; no definite D call. Germline V lookup: CDR1 SNHLY, CDR2 FYNNEI. This CDR3 is 12 amino acids long. Trimming stripped 7 bases from V and 7 bases from J, with 12 bases between. The CDR3 region is CASNEAGHTQYF. The CDR3 nucleotides read TGTGCCAGCAACGAAGCAGGTCATACGCAGTATTTT. Using reference TRBV2 and TRBJ2-3 for the parts outside the CDR3, the full variable domain is EPEVTQTPSHQVTQMGQEVILRCVPISNHLYFYWYRQILGQKVEFLVSFYNNEISEKSEIFDDQFSVERPDGSNFTLKIRSTKLEDSAMYFCASNEAGHTQYFGPGTRLTVL.

A few counts support this clone. The V gene is TRBV9, the J gene TRBJ2-5; possibly TRBD1 or TRBD2 for D (5 bases each). CDR3 length: 15 residues. Germline CDR1 reads SGDLS; CDR2 reads YYNGEE. Between the trimmed V and J ends, which lost 4 bases and 5 bases, there was a span of 18 bases. The CDR3 coding sequence is TGTGCCAGCAGCACGACAGTAACGGGGCTGGAGACCCAGTACTTC. Residues: CASSTTVTGLETQYF.

This clone was found a few times. The chain joins TRBV18 to TRBJ1-1; D is unresolved. This CDR3 has 14 residues. V was clipped by 3 bases and J by 2 bases, with 10 bases between them. Per germline, CDR1 KGHSH and CDR2 LQKENI. The CDR3 sequence is CASSPMGSNTEAFF. DNA for the CDR3: TGTGCCAGCTCACCCATGGGGAGTAACACTGAAGCTTTCTTT.